These 18 T cell receptor beta chains share one sample of origin, sequenced in a study of T cells in Graves' hyperthyroidism and ophthalmopathy. The TCR beta CDR3 regions underwent amplification using RNA transcripts as the source. RT-PCR in the first round (using the HTBI primer set) targeted the TCR CDR3. TCRdb reanalysed the multiplex PCR reads using MiXCR and keeps one entry per CDR3 protein. The table has some 800,000 distinct CDR3 sequences, more than 30% seen once. The sequencing input was blood. The source is a man between 18 and 35 years old with Graves' hyperthyroidism.

J is TRBJ1-2 and V is TRBV6-5; D is undetermined. This CDR3 is built from 15 residues. In germline, CDR1 is MNHEY, CDR2 SVGAGI. Trimming took 6 bases from V and 6 from J, leaving 20 bases between them. CDR3 protein: CASRGQLFGSDGYTF. For the CDR3, the DNA is TGTGCCAGCAGAGGTCAGCTTTTCGGGTCCGATGGCTACACCTTC.

A few counts support this clonotype. The V and J genes are TRBV19 and TRBJ1-5; D perhaps matches TRBD1 (5 bases). V was cut by 3 bases and J by 7 bases, with 16 bases left in between. This CDR3 is 15 amino acids long. Germline V CDR1 and CDR2: LNHDA, SQIVND (reference sequence). Written as DNA, the CDR3 is TGTGCCAGTAGTATTACGGCGGCGGGGCCCCAGCCCCAGCATTTT. It encodes CASSITAAGPQPQHF.

A word on this clonotype: A much more abundant neighbour one base away suggests this may be a read error. The chain has TRBV10-1 and TRBJ1-1, with D unresolved. Per germline, CDR1 WNHNN and CDR2 SYGVQD (reference sequence). V was shortened by 2 bases and J by 5 bases, with 9 bases between the two germline ends. This CDR3 is 13 amino acids long. The CDR3 sequence is CASSETHGTEAFF. CDR3 bases: TGCGCCAGCAGTGAGACCCACGGAACTGAAGCTTTCTTT.

The J gene is TRBJ2-7, the V gene TRBV12-3 or TRBV12-4, with D unresolved. Trimming removed 3 bases at V and 3 bases at J, with 12 bases between. There are 14 residues in the CDR3. The CDR3 reads CASSFRQYDYEQYF. CDR3 coding DNA: TGTGCCAGCAGTTTTAGGCAGTACGACTACGAGCAGTACTTC.

The sample holds a few counts of this clonotype. The chain joins TRBV29-1 to TRBJ1-2; D perhaps matches TRBD1 (5 bases). V was clipped by 0 bases and J by 0 bases, with 14 bases between them. Germline V gives CDR1 SQVTM, CDR2 ANQGSEA. The CDR3 spans 16 residues. The CDR3 coding sequence is TGCAGCGTTGAAGATCAAAAGGGGTTAGCTAACTATGGCTACACCTTC. Residues: CSVEDQKGLANYGYTF.

This clonotype showed up many times. The chain carries TRBV29-1 and TRBJ1-3, with 10 bases lining up with TRBD1. Germline lookup yields CDR1 SQVTM and CDR2 ANQGSEA. The length of the CDR3 is 14 residues. Trimming at V came to 7 bases and at J to 2 bases, leaving 5 bases not matched to a gene. As DNA, the CDR3 is TGCAGCGCAGGGACAGGGGCCCCTGGAAACACCATATATTTT. It translates to CSAGTGAPGNTIYF.

This clonotype appeared a few times. The chain has TRBV16 and TRBJ1-6, with 12 bases that match TRBD1. CDR3 length: 15 residues. J lost 10 bases, V lost 5 bases, and 6 bases had no gene match. From germline, CDR1 is KGHSY and CDR2 FQNENV. The CDR3 protein is CASSLGQGAQSPLHF. As DNA, the CDR3 is TGTGCCAGCAGCTTGGGACAGGGGGCACAATCACCCCTCCACTTT.

Regarding this clonotype: Being one base from a much bigger clone, this may be a read error. The chain links TRBV15 to TRBJ2-7, with D tentatively TRBD2 (6 bases). This CDR3 is built from 13 residues. CDR1 and CDR2 (germline): LNHNV, YYDKDF (reference sequence). CDR3 loop: CATSRDWRDEQHF. As DNA, the CDR3 is TGTGCCACCAGCAGGGATTGGAGGGACGAGCAGCACTTC. Combining the CDR3 with reference TRBV15 and TRBJ2-7 gives the whole variable domain DAMVIQNPRYQVTQFGKPVTLSCSQTLNHNVMYWYQQKSSQAPKLLFHYYDKDFNNEADTPDNFQSRRPNTSFCFLDIRSPGLGDTAMYLCATSRDWRDEQHFGPGTRLTVT.

This chain uses TRBV15 with TRBJ2-3; weak D call: TRBD2 (5 bases). V gave up 6 bases and J gave up 2 bases, with 21 bases separating them. The CDR3 consists of 17 residues. CDR1 and CDR2 (germline): LNHNV, YYDKDF (reference sequence). The CDR3 loop is CATRGDFRGWHTDTQYF. The CDR3 coding sequence is TGTGCCACCAGGGGAGATTTCCGAGGCTGGCACACAGATACGCAGTATTTT.

The CDR3 DNA follows: TGTGCCAGTAGTATGGGGATTCCGTTTAGCAATCAGCCCCAGCATTTT. Its protein is CASSMGIPFSNQPQHF. The chain combines TRBV19 with TRBJ1-5; D is ambiguous. Germline lookup yields CDR1 LNHDA and CDR2 SQIVND (reference sequence). The CDR3 is 16 residues long. The germline V and J ends were trimmed by 3 bases and 0 bases, with 12 bases remaining between them.

CDR3 amino acids: CASSQVSGTVNTEAFF. CDR3 sequence (DNA): TGCGCCAGCAGCCAAGTTTCCGGGACAGTGAACACTGAAGCTTTCTTT. The V gene is TRBV4-1, the J gene TRBJ1-1; 7 bases line up with TRBD1. J was trimmed by 0 bases and V by 1 base; bases with no gene match: 5. CDR1 is MGHRA, CDR2 YSYEKL, per germline. The CDR3 has 16 residues.

This chain joins TRBV13 and TRBJ2-7, with TRBD2 matching 9 bases. The junction had 6 bases not matched to a gene; V was cut back by 1 base and J by 5 bases. The CDR3 covers 15 residues. Germline V gives CDR1 PRHDT, CDR2 FYEKMQ (reference sequence). This CDR3 is CASSLVPGTSNEQYF. The DNA for the CDR3 is TGTGCCAGCAGCTTAGTCCCCGGGACTAGCAACGAGCAGTACTTC.

The V gene is TRBV20-1, the J gene TRBJ2-2; D ambiguous. Looked up from germline, CDR1 is DFQATT and CDR2 is SNEGSKA (reference sequence). This CDR3 comprises 15 residues. Trimming removed 2 bases at V and 2 bases at J, with 12 bases between. The CDR3 coding sequence is TGCAGTGCTAGAACGGGCAGTATAAACACCGGGGAGCTGTTTTTT. The encoded protein is CSARTGSINTGELFF.

The chain has TRBV4-1 and TRBJ1-5; unclear D gene. The CDR3 is 13 amino acids. The germline V and J ends were trimmed by 1 base and 5 bases, with 6 bases remaining between them. The V gene's germline CDR1 is MGHRA and CDR2 YSYEKL. This CDR3 reads CASSQARDQPQHF. The CDR3 DNA is TGCGCCAGCAGCCAAGCAAGAGATCAGCCCCAGCATTTT.

The chain is built from TRBV10-3 and TRBJ1-5, with D possibly being TRBD1 (5 bases). V lost 6 bases to trimming and J lost 5 bases, with 11 bases between them. The V gene's germline CDR1 is ENHRY and CDR2 SYGVKD. The length of the CDR3 is 13 residues. CDR3 residues: CAIRDEGDQPQHF. CDR3 coding DNA: TGTGCCATCAGGGACGAAGGGGATCAGCCCCAGCATTTT.

This clonotype was seen more than once but under ten times. The chain carries TRBV7-2 and TRBJ1-2; D remains ambiguous. The V end lost 5 bases, the J end lost 4 bases, and 14 bases lay between the germline ends. Per the germline V gene, CDR1 is SGHTA and CDR2 is FQGNSA. The CDR3 contains 14 residues. The CDR3 DNA sequence: TGTGCCAGCAGCCCGTCCGCGGGTCTCTATGGCTACACCTTC. This encodes CASSPSAGLYGYTF. Together with reference TRBV7-2 and TRBJ1-2, the CDR3 gives the full variable domain: GAGVSQSPSNKVTEKGKDVELRCDPISGHTALYWYRQSLGQGLEFLIYFQGNSAPDKSGLPSDRFSAERTGGSVSTLTIQRTQQEDSAVYLCASSPSAGLYGYTFGSGTRLTVV.

In this sample, this clonotype turned up a few times. The rearrangement uses TRBV2 and TRBJ1-5; TRBD1 matches 11 bases. This CDR3 is built from 16 residues. The ends lost 5 bases at V and 1 base at J; junction bases unmatched: 4. Germline CDR1 is SNHLY and CDR2 is FYNNEI. The CDR3 bases are TGTGCCAGCAGTAGGGACAGGGGGATAAGCAATCAGCCCCAGCATTTT. This translates into CASSRDRGISNQPQHF.

This chain uses TRBV13 with TRBJ1-5; 10 bases are a match to TRBD1. This CDR3 is built from 17 residues. V shed 3 bases and J 1 base; nucleotides not matched to a gene: 6. The germline CDR1 and CDR2 sequences are PRHDT and FYEKMQ (reference sequence). The CDR3 region is CASSLTGGAASNQPQHF. The DNA for the CDR3 is TGTGCCAGCAGCTTGACAGGGGGCGCAGCAAGCAATCAGCCCCAGCATTTT. Filled out from reference TRBV13 and TRBJ1-5, the complete variable domain reads AAGVIQSPRHLIKEKRETATLKCYPIPRHDTVYWYQQGPGQDPQFLISFYEKMQSDKGSIPDRFSAQQFSDYHSELNMSSLELGDSALYFCASSLTGGAASNQPQHFGDGTRLSIL.